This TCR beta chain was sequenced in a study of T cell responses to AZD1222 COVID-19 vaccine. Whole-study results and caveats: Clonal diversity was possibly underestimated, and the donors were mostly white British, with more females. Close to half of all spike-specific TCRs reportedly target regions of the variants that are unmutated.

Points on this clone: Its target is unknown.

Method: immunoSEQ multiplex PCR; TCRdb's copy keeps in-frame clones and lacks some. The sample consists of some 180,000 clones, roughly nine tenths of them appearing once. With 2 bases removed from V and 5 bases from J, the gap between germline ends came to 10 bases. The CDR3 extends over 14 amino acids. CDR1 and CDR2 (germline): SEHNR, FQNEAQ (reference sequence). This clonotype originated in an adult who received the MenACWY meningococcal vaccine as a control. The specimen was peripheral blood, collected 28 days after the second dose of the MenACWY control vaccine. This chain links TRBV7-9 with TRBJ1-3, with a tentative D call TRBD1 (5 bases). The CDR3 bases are TGTGCCAGCAGCTTAAATCCAGGGAGAAACACCATATATTTT. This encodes CASSLNPGRNTIYF.